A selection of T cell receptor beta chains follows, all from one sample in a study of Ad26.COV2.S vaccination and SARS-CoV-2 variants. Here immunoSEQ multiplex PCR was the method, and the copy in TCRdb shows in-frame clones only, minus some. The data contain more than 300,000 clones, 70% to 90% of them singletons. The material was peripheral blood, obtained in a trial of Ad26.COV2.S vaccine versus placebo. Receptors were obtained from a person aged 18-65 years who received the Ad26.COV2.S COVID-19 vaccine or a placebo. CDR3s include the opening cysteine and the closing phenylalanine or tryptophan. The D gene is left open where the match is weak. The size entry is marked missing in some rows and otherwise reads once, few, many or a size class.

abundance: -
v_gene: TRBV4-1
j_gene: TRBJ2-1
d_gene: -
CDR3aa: CASSLRSLDGGALHYEQFF
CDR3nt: TGCGCCAGCAGCCTCAGGTCTCTGGATGGGGGAGCCTTGCACTATGAGCAGTTCTTC

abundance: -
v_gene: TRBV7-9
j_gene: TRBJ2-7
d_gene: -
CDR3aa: CASSLGLMEQYF
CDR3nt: TGTGCCAGCAGCTTAGGGCTTATGGAGCAGTACTTC

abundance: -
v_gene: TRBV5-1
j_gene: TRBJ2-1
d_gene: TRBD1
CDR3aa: CASSPGRGQGNEQFF
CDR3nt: TGCGCCAGCAGCCCGGGGAGGGGACAGGGAAATGAGCAGTTCTTC

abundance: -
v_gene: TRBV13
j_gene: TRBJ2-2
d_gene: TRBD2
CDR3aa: CASSLEDAGDKGTGELFF
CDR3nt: TGTGCCAGCAGCTTAGAAGATGCGGGGGATAAAGGCACCGGGGAGCTGTTTTTT

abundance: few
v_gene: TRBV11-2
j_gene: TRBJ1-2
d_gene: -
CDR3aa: CASSFTGRYGYTF
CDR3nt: TGTGCCAGCAGCTTCACAGGGAGGTATGGCTACACCTTC

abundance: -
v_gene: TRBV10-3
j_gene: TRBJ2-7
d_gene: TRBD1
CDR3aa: CAISTGGGYEQYF
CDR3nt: TGTGCCATCTCGACAGGGGGAGGCTACGAGCAGTACTTC

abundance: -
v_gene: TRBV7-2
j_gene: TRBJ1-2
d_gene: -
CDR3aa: CASSLDRHYGYTF
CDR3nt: TGTGCCAGCAGCCTCGACCGCCACTATGGCTACACCTTC

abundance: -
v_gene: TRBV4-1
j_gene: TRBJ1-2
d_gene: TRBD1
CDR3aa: CASSQSDRVSGYTF
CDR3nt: TGCGCCAGCAGCCAGTCGGACAGGGTTAGTGGCTACACCTTC

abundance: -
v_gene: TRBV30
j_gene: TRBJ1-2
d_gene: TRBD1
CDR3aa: CAWSTDRDGYTF
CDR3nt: TGTGCCTGGAGTACAGACAGGGATGGCTACACCTTC

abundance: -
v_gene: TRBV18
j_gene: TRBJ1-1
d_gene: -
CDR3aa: CASSSTGTEAFF
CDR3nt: TGTGCCAGCTCATCCACGGGCACTGAAGCTTTCTTT

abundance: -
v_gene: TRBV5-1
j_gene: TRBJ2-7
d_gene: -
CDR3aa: CASRGPATDEQYF
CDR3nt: TGCGCCAGCAGAGGTCCCGCTACGGACGAGCAGTACTTC

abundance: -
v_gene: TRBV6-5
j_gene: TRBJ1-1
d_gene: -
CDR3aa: CASSPGPSGTEAFF
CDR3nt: TGTGCCAGCAGTCCGGGACCCTCGGGGACTGAAGCTTTCTTT

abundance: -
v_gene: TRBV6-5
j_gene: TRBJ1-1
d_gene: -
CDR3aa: CASSYSRGAGTEAFF
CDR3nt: TGTGCCAGCAGTTACTCGAGGGGGGCCGGAACTGAAGCTTTCTTT

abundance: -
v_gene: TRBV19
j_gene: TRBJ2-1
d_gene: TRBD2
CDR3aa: CASSTSGTSGRSNEQFF
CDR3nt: TGTGCCAGTAGTACCTCCGGGACTAGCGGGAGGTCGAATGAGCAGTTCTTC

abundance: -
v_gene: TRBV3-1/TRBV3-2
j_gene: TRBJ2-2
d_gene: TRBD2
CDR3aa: CASSLNGGANGELFF
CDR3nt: TGTGCCAGCAGCCTAAACGGGGGGGCAAACGGGGAGCTGTTTTTT

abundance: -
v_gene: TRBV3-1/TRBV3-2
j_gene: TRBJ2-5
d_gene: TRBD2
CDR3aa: CASSRLAGQETQYF
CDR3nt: TGTGCCAGCAGTCGACTAGCGGGGCAAGAGACCCAGTACTTC

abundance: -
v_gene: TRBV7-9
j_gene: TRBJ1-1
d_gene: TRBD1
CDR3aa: CASSLTGVGTEAFF
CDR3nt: TGTGCCAGCAGCCTGACAGGGGTTGGCACTGAAGCTTTCTTT

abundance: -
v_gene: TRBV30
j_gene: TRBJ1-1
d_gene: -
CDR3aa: CAWSEDHLGLVAFF
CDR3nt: TGTGCCTGGAGTGAGGACCACCTCGGTTTAGTAGCTTTCTTT

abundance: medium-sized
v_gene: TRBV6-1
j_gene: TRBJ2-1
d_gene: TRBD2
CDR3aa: CASSELAGGRNEQFF
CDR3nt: TGTGCCAGCAGTGAACTAGCGGGGGGTAGGAATGAGCAGTTCTTC

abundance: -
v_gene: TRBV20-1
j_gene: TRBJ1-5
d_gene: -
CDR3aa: CSASKGNQPQHF
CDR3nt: TGCAGTGCTAGTAAAGGGAATCAGCCCCAGCATTTT

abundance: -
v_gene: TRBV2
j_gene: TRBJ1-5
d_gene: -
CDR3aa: CASGGGVSGQPQHF
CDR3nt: TGTGCCAGTGGGGGTGGGGTGTCGGGTCAGCCCCAGCATTTT

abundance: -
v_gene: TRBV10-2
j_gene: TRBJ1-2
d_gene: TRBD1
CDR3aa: CASSEEGAFDGYTF
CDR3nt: TGCGCCAGCAGTGAGGAGGGGGCGTTTGATGGCTACACCTTC

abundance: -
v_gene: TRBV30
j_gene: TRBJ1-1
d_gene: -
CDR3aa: CAWSEQRATEAFF
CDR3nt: TGTGCCTGGAGTGAGCAGCGGGCCACTGAAGCTTTCTTT

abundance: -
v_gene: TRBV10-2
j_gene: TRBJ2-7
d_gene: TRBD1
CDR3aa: CASSRPGQGFYEQYF
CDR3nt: TGCGCCAGCAGCCGTCCGGGACAGGGGTTCTACGAGCAGTACTTC

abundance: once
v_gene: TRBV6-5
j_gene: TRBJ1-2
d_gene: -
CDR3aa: CASSNQGYGYTF
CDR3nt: TGTGCCAGCAGTAACCAGGGATATGGCTACACCTTC

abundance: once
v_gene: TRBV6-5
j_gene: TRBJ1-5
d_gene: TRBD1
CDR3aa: CASGTGPGARTHF
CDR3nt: TGTGCCAGCGGGACAGGGCCCGGGGCTCGTACGCATTTT

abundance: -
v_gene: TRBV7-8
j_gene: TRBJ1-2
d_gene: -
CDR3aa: CASSPWTAFYGYTF
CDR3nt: TGTGCCAGCAGTCCTTGGACAGCCTTCTATGGCTACACCTTC

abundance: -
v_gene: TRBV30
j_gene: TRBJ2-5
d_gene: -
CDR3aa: CAWSRDFQETQYF
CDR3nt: TGTGCCTGGAGCCGGGACTTTCAAGAGACCCAGTACTTC

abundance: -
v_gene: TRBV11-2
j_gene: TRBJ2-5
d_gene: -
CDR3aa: CASSPYGVTQYF
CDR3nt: TGTGCCAGCAGCCCGTACGGAGTGACCCAGTACTTC

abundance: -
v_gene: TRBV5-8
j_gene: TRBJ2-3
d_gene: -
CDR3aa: CASSLSQSSTGWPQYF
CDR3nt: TGTGCCAGCAGCTTGTCGCAATCGTCGACAGGCTGGCCGCAGTATTTT

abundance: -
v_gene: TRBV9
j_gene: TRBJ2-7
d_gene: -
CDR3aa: CASSVGDSRALLGEQYF
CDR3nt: TGTGCCAGCAGCGTAGGGGACTCACGGGCCCTACTTGGAGAGCAGTACTTC

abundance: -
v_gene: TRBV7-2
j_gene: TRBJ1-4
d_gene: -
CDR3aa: CASSSEGQLKNEKLFF
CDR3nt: TGTGCCAGCAGCTCCGAAGGACAGTTAAAAAATGAAAAACTGTTTTTT

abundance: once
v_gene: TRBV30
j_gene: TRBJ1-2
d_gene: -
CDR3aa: CAWCPSGPYNYGYTF
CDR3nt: TGTGCCTGGTGTCCTTCAGGCCCCTATAACTATGGCTACACCTTC

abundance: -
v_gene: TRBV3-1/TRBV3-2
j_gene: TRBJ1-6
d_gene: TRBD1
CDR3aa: CASSQVRTGTGSPLHF
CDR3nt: TGTGCCAGCAGCCAAGTGCGAACCGGGACAGGTTCACCCCTCCACTTT

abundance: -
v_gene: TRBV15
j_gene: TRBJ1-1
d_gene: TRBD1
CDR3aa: CATTLQGSTTGEAFF
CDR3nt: TGTGCCACCACCCTACAGGGGAGTACGACAGGCGAAGCTTTCTTT

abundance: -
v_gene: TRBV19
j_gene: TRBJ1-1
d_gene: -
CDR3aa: CASSITGWGTEAFF
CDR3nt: TGTGCCAGTAGTATTACAGGGTGGGGAACTGAAGCTTTCTTT

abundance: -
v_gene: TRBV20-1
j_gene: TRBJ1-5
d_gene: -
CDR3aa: CSARGDSNQPQHF
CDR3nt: TGCAGTGCTCGTGGGGATAGCAATCAGCCCCAGCATTTT

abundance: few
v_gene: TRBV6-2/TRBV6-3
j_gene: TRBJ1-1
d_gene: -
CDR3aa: CASSYRGKATEAFF
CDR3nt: TGTGCCAGCAGTTACCGCGGGAAGGCAACTGAAGCTTTCTTT

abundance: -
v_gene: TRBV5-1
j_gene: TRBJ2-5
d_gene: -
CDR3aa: CASSLDGSSLGVGTQYF
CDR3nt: TGCGCCAGCAGCTTGGATGGCTCTTCCTTGGGGGTGGGGACCCAGTACTTC

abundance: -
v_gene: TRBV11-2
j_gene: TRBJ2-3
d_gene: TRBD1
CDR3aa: CASSFRPDRGRTDTQYF
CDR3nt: TGTGCCAGCAGCTTCCGCCCTGACAGGGGGCGGACAGATACGCAGTATTTT

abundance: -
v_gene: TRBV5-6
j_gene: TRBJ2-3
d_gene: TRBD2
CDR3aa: CASSLTSGGADTQYF
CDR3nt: TGTGCCAGCAGTCTCACTAGCGGGGGGGCAGATACGCAGTATTTT

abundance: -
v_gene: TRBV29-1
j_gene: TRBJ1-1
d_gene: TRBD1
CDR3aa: CSVGGGTAYTEAFF
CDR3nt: TGCAGCGTTGGGGGGGGGACAGCCTACACTGAAGCTTTCTTT

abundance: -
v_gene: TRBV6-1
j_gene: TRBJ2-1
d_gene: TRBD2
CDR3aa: CASSEVDGAGNNEQFF
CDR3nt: TGTGCCAGCAGTGAAGTCGATGGAGCGGGGAACAATGAGCAGTTCTTC

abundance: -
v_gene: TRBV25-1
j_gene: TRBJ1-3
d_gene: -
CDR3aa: CASTQGRTGNTIYF
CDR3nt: TGTGCCAGCACTCAGGGGAGAACTGGAAACACCATATATTTT

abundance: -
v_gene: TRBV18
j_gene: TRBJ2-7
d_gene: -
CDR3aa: CASSPGRRTYEQYF
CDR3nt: TGTGCCAGCTCACCCGGGCGTAGAACCTACGAGCAGTACTTC

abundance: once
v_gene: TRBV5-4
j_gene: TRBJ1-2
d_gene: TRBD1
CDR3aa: CASSAGTGAGYGYTF
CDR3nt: TGTGCCAGCAGCGCCGGGACAGGGGCTGGCTATGGCTACACCTTC

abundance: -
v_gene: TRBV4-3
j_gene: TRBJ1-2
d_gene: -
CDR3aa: CASSQDHGRVVDGYTF
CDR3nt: TGCGCCAGCAGCCAAGATCATGGCAGGGTGGTAGATGGCTACACCTTC

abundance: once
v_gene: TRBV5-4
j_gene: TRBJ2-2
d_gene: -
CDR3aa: CASSLGQRANTGELFF
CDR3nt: TGTGCCAGCAGCTTGGGGCAGCGTGCGAACACCGGGGAGCTGTTTTTT